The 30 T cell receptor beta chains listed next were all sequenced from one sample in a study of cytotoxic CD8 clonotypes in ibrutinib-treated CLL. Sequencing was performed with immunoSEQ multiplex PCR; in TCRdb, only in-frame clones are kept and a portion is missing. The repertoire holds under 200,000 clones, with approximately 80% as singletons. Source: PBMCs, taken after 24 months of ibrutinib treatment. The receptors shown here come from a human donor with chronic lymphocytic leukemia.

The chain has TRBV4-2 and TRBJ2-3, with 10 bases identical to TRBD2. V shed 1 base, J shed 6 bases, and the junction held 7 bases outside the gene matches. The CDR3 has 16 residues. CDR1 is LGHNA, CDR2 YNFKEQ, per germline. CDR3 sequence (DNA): TGTGCCAGCAGCCAAGGGAGACTAGCGGGCGCGGATACGCAGTATTTT. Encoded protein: CASSQGRLAGADTQYF.

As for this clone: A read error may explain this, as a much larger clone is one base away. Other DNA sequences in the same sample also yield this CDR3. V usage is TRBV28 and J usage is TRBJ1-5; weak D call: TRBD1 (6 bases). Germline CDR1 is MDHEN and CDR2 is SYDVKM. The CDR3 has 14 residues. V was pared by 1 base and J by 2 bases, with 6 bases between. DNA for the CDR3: TGTGCCAGCAGTTTATCAGGGGGCAATCAGCCCCAGCATTTT. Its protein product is CASSLSGGNQPQHF.

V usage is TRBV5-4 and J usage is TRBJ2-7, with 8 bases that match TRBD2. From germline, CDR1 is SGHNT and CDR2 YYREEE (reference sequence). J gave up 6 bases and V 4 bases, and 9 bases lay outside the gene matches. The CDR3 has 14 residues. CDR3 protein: CASSPPSGSVEQYF. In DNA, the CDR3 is TGTGCCAGCAGCCCACCTAGCGGGTCGGTCGAGCAGTACTTC.

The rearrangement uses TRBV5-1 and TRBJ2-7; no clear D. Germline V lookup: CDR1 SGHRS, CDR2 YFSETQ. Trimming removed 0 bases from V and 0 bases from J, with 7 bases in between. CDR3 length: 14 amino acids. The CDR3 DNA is TGCGCCAGCAGCTTGGAGAGCAGCTCCTACGAGCAGTACTTC. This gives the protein CASSLESSSYEQYF.

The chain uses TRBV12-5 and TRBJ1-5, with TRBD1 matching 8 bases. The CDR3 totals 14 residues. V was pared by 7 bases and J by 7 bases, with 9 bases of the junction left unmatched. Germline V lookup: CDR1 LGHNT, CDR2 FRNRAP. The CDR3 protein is CASVLGQGDQPQHF. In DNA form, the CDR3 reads TGTGCTAGTGTCCTCGGACAGGGTGACCAGCCCCAGCATTTT.

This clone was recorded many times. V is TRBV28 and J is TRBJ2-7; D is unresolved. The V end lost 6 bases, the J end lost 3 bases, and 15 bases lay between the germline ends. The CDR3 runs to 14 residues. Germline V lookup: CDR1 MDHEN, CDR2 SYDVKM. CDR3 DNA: TGTGCCAGCAGACTAAGACCATCTTTCTACGAGCAGTACTTC. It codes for CASRLRPSFYEQYF.

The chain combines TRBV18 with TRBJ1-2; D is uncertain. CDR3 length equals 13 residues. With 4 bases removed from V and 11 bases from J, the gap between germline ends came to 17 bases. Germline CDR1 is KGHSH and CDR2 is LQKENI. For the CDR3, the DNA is TGTGCCAGCTCACTCACGGGTGACCGGGCTTACACCTTC. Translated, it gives CASSLTGDRAYTF.

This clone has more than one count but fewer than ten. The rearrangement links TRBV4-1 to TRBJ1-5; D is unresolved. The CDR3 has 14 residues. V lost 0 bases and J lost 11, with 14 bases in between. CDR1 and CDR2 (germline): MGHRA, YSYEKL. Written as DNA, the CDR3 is TGCGCCAGCAGCCAAGATGCGGGGAGACGGGCCCAGCATTTT. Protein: CASSQDAGRRAQHF.

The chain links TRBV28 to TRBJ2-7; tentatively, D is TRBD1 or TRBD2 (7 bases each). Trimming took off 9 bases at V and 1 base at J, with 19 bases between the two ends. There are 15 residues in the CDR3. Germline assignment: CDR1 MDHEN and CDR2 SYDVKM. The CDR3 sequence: CASKEGEGASYEQYF. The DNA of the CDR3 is TGTGCCAGTAAAGAGGGGGAGGGGGCATCCTACGAGCAGTACTTC. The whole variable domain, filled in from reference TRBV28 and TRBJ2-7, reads DVKVTQSSRYLVKRTGEKVFLECVQDMDHENMFWYRQDPGLGLRLIYFSYDVKMKEKGDIPEGYSVSREKKERFSLILESASTNQTSMYLCASKEGEGASYEQYFGPGTRLTVT.

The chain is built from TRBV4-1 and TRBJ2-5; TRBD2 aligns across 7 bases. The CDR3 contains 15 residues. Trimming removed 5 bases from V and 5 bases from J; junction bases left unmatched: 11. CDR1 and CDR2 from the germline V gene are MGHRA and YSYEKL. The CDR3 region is CASSDLAASGETQYF. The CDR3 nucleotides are TGCGCCAGCAGCGACCTAGCGGCCAGCGGGGAGACCCAGTACTTC.

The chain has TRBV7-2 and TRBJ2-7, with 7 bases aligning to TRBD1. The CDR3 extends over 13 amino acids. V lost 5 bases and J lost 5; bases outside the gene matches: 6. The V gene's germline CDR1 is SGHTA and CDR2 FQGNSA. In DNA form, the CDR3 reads TGTGCCAGCAGCCGATGGACAGGTGACGAGCAGTACTTC. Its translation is CASSRWTGDEQYF. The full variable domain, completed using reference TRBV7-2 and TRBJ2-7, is GAGVSQSPSNKVTEKGKDVELRCDPISGHTALYWYRQSLGQGLEFLIYFQGNSAPDKSGLPSDRFSAERTGGSVSTLTIQRTQQEDSAVYLCASSRWTGDEQYFGPGTRLTVT.

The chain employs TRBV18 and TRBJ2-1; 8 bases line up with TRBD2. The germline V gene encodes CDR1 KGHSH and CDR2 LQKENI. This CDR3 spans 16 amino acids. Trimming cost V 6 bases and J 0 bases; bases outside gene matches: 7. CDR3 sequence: CASSSGGGSSYNEQFF. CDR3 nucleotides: TGTGCCAGCTCTTCGGGAGGGGGAAGCTCCTACAATGAGCAGTTCTTC.

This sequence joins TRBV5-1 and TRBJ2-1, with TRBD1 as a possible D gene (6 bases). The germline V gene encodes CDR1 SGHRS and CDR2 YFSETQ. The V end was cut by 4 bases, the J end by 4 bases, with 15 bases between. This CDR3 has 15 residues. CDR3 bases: TGCGCCAGCAGCCCCTTGACAGGACCGTACAATGAGCAGTTCTTC. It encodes CASSPLTGPYNEQFF.

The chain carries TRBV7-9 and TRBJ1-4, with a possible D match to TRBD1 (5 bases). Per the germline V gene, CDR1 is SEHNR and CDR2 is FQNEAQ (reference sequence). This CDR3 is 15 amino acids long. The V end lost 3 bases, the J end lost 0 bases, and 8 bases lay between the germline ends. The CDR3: CASSFGGATNEKLFF. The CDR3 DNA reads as TGTGCCAGCAGCTTCGGGGGGGCAACTAATGAAAAACTGTTTTTT.

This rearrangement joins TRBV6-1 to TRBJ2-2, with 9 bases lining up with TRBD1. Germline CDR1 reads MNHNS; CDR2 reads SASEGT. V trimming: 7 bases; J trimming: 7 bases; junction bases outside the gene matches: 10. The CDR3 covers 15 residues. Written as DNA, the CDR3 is TGTGCCAGCACTTTAACAGGGGGCGCAAGCGGGGAGCTGTTTTTT. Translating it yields CASTLTGGASGELFF.

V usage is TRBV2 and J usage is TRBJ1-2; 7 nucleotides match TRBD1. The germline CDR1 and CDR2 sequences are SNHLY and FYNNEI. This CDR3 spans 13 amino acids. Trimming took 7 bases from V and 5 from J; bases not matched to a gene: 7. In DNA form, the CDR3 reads TGTGCCAGCAATCTAGGACAGGCATATGGCTACACCTTC. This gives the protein CASNLGQAYGYTF.

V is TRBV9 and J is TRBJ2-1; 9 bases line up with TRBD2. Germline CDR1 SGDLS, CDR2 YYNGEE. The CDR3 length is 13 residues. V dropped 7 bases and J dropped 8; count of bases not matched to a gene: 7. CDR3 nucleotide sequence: TGTGCCAGCGGTCTAGCGGGGTGGGATGAGCAGTTCTTC. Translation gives CASGLAGWDEQFF.

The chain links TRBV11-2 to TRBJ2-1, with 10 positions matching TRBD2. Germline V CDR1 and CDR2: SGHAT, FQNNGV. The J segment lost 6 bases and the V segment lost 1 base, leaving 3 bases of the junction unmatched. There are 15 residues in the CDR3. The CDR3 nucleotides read TGTGCCAGCAGCTTAGCTCCTAGCGGGGGCAATGAGCAGTTCTTC. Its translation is CASSLAPSGGNEQFF.

The CDR3 sequence: CACKTGQLNEQFF. For the CDR3, the DNA is TGTGCCTGCAAAACGGGACAGCTCAATGAGCAGTTCTTC. V is TRBV30 and J is TRBJ2-1; 7 nucleotides agree with TRBD1. The CDR3 consists of 13 residues. Trimming took 6 bases from V and 6 from J; bases not matched to a gene: 8. Germline lookup yields CDR1 GTSNPN and CDR2 SVGIG (reference sequence).

CDR3 residues: CASSQGAVDDLHF. CDR3 in DNA: TGCGCCAGCAGCCAAGGGGCAGTTGACGATCTCCACTTT. The chain uses TRBV4-1 and TRBJ1-6; D ambiguous. Germline V CDR1 and CDR2: MGHRA, YSYEKL. CDR3 length: 13 residues. The V and J ends lost 1 base and 16 bases respectively, with 14 bases between them.

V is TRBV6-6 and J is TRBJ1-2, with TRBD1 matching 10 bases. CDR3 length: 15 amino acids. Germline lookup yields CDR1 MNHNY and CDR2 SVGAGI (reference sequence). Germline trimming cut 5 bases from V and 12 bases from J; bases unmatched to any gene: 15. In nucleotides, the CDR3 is TGTGCCAGCAGTAATACGGGACAGGGGTTGTCCGGAGACACCTTC. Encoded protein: CASSNTGQGLSGDTF.

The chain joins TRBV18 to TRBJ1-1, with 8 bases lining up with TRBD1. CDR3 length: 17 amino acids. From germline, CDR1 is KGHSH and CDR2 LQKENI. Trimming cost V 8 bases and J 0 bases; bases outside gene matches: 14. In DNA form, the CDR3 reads TGTGCCAGCGTTCCAGGGGGACAGGTGATGATGAACACTGAAGCTTTCTTT. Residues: CASVPGGQVMMNTEAFF.

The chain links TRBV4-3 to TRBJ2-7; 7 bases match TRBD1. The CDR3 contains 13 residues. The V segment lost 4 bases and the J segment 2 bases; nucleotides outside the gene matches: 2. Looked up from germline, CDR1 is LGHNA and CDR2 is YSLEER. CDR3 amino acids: CASSRGQTYEQYF. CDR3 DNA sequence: TGCGCCAGCAGCCGGGGACAGACCTACGAGCAGTACTTC.

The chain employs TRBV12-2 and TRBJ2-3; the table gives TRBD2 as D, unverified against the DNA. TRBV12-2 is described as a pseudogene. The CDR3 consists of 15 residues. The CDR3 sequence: CASRPACGSTDTQYF. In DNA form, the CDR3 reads TGTGCAAGTCGCCCCGCTTGCGGGAGCACAGATACGCAGTATTTT.

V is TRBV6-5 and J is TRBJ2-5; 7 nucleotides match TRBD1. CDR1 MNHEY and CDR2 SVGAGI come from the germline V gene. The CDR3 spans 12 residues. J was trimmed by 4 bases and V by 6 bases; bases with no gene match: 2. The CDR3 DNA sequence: TGTGCCAGCAGGTACAGGGGAGAGACCCAGTACTTC. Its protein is CASRYRGETQYF.

The CDR3 DNA reads as TGTGCCAGCAGCGTATCGGGACTAGCAGATACGCAGTATTTT. Protein sequence: CASSVSGLADTQYF. This chain uses TRBV9 with TRBJ2-3, with 8 bases that match TRBD2. There are 14 residues in the CDR3. The junction had 2 bases not matched to a gene; V was cut back by 1 base and J by 4 bases. Germline-derived CDR1 and CDR2 are SGDLS and YYNGEE.

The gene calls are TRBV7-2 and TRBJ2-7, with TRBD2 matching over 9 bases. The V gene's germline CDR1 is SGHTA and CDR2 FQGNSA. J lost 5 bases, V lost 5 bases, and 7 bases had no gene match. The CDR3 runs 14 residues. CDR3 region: CASSVLREGHEQYF. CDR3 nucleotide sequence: TGTGCCAGCAGCGTACTGCGGGAGGGCCACGAGCAGTACTTC.

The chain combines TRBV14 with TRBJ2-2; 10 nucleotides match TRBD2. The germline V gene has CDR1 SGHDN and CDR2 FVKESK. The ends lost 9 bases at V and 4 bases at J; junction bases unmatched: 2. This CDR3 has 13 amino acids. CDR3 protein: CASRLAGTGELFF. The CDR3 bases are TGTGCCAGTAGACTAGCGGGCACCGGGGAGCTGTTTTTT.

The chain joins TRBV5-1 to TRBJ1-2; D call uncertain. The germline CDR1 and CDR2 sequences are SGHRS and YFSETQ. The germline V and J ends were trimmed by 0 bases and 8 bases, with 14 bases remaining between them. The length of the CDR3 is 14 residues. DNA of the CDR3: TGCGCCAGCAGCTTGGCCAACGGGGAGGGAGGCTACACCTTC. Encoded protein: CASSLANGEGGYTF.

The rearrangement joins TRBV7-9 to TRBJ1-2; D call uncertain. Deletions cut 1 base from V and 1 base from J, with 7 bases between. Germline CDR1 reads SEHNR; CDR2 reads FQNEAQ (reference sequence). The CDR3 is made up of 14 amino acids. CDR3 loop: CASSLGRRNYGYTF. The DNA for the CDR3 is TGTGCCAGCAGCTTAGGCCGGCGTAACTATGGCTACACCTTC.